Included here is one TCR beta chain sequence, with context. This sample was included in a study of blood T cell repertoires in COVID-19. Study at large: The United States, Italy and Spain were the sources of the acute and convalescent COVID-19 samples. PBMCs, B-cell-depleted T cells, or T cells were the source of the cDNA or gDNA that made up the material.

V was trimmed by 1 base and J by 4 bases, leaving 23 bases between them. Germline values: CDR1 SGHTA, CDR2 FQGNSA. The length of the CDR3 is 18 residues. Per the study methods: From reference gene primer amplification, estimates of nucleated cell counts were derived. Generated by immunoSEQ multiplex PCR, the TCRdb table keeps only in-frame clones and is missing some. V, J and clone size are taken as reported in that table, and D and trimming were inferred from the DNA itself. This table has 470,000 or so clones, 80% to 90% appearing once. The receptor comes from a human donor in a cohort sampled during active COVID-19. The sample consisted of peripheral blood. This chain uses TRBV7-2 with TRBJ2-7; D perhaps matches TRBD1 (5 bases). The CDR3 region is CASSLVGLPNLGSYEQYF. CDR3 nucleotides: TGTGCCAGCAGCTTAGTGGGGCTACCTAACTTGGGTTCGTACGAGCAGTACTTC.